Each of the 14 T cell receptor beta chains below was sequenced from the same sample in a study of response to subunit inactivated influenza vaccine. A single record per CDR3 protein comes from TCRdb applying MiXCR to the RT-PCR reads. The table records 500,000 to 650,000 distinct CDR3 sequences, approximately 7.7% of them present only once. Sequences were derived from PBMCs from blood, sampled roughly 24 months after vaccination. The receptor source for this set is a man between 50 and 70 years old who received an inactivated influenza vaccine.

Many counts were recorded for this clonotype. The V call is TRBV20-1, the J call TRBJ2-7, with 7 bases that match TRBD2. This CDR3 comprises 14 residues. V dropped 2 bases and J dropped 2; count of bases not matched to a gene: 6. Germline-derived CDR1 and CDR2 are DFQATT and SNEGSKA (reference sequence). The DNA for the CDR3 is TGCAGTGCTAGATTAGCGGGCGTTACCTACGAGCAGTACTTC. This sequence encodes CSARLAGVTYEQYF.

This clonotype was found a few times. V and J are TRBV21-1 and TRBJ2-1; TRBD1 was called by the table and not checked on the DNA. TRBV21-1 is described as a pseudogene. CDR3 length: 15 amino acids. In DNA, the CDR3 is TGTGCCAGCACAATGGACAGGGAGACATACAATGAGCAGTTCTTC. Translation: CASTMDRETYNEQFF.

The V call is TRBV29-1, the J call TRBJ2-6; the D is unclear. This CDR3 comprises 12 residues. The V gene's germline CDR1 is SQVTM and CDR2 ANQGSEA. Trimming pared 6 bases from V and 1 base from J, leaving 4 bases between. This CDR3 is CSVKSGANVLTF. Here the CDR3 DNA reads TGCAGCGTCAAATCTGGGGCCAACGTCCTGACTTTC.

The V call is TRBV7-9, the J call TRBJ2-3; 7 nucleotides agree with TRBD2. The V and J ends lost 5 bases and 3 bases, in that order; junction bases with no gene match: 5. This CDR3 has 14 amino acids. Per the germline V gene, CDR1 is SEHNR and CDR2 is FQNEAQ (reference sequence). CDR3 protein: CASSRDYPTDTQYF. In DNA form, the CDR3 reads TGTGCCAGCAGCCGGGACTACCCTACAGATACGCAGTATTTT.

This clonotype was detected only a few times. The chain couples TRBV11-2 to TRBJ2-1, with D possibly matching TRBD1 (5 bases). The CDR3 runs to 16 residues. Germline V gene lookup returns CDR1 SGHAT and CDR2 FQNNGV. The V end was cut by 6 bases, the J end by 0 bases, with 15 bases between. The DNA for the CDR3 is TGTGCCAGCAGGCCCATCAGGGTACCCTCCTACAATGAGCAGTTCTTC. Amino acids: CASRPIRVPSYNEQFF.

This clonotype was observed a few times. The CDR3 coding sequence is TGCGCCAGCAGCCCTAGCGGGAGGTACTATGAGCAGTTCTTC. Amino acid sequence: CASSPSGRYYEQFF. The V and J genes are TRBV5-1 and TRBJ2-1; TRBD2 matches 11 bases. Germline CDR1 is SGHRS and CDR2 is YFSETQ. The CDR3 totals 14 residues. V gave up 4 bases and J gave up 8 bases; unmatched junction bases: 5. Combining the CDR3 with reference TRBV5-1 and TRBJ2-1 gives the whole variable domain KAGVTQTPRYLIKTRGQQVTLSCSPISGHRSVSWYQQTPGQGLQFLFEYFSETQRNKGNFPGRFSGRQFSNSRSEMNVSTLELGDSALYLCASSPSGRYYEQFFGPGTRLTVL.

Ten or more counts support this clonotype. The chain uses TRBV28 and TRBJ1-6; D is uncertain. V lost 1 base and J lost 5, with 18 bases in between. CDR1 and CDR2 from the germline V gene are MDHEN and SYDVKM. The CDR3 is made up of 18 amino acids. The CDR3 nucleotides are TGTGCCAGCAGTTTATACTTCCGTGGCAGTTCGAATAATTCACCCCTCCACTTT. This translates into CASSLYFRGSSNNSPLHF.

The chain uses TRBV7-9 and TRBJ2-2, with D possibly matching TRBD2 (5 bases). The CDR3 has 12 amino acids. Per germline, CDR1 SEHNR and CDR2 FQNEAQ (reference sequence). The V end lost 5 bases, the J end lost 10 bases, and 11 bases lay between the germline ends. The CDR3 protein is CASSNSAVELFF. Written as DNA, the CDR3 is TGTGCCAGCAGCAATTCAGCGGTGGAGCTGTTTTTT.

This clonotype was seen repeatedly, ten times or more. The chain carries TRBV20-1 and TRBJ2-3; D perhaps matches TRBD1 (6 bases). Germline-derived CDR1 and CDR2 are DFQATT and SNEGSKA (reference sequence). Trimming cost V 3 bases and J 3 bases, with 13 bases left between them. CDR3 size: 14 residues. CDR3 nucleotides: TGCAGTGCTAGCTGGGGGCTAGGAACAGATACGCAGTATTTT. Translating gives CSASWGLGTDTQYF.

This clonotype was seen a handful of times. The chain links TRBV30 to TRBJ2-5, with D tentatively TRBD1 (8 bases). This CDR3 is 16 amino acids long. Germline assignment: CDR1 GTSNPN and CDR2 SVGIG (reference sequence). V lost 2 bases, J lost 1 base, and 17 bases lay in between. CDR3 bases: TGTGCCTGGAGTATCGGACAGGGAGGGTCCCAAGAGACCCAGTACTTC. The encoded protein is CAWSIGQGGSQETQYF.

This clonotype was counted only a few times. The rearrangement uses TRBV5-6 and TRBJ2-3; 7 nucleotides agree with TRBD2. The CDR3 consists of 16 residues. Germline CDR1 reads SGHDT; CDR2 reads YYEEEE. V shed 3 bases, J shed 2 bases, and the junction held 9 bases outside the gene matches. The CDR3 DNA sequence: TGTGCCAGCAGCTCGACTAGCCTTCTGTACACAGATACGCAGTATTTT. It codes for CASSSTSLLYTDTQYF. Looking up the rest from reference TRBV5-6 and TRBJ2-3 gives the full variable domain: DAGVTQSPTHLIKTRGQQVTLRCSPKSGHDTVSWYQQALGQGPQFIFQYYEEEERQRGNFPDRFSGHQFPNYSSELNVNALLLGDSALYLCASSSTSLLYTDTQYFGPGTRLTVL.

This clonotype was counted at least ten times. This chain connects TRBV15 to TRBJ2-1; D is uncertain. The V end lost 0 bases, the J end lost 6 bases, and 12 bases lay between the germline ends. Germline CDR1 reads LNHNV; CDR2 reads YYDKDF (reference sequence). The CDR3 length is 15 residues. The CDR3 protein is CATSRDRALINEQFF. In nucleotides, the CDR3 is TGTGCCACCAGCAGAGATCGGGCACTAATCAATGAGCAGTTCTTC.

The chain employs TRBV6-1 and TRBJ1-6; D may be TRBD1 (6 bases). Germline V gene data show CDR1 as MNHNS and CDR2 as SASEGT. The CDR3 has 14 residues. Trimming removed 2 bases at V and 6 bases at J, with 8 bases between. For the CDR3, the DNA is TGTGCCAGCAGTGAACTGGACAGTAATTCACCCCTCCACTTT. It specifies CASSELDSNSPLHF.

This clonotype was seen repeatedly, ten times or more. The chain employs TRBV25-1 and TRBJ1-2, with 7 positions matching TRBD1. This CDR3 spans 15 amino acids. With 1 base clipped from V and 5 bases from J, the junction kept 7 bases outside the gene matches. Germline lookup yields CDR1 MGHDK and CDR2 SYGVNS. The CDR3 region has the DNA TGTGCCAGCAGTGAATCCGGACAGGTTGGGTATGGCTACACCTTC. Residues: CASSESGQVGYGYTF.